Only a few counts were recorded for the clone carrying this T cell receptor beta chain. Antigen specificity is unknown. The data originate from a study of T cell repertoires in cytomegalovirus infection. Study-level information: Alongside well-studied HLA-B-restricted CMV epitopes, recently identified HLA-C-restricted CMV epitopes were also used.

TCRdb processed the reads anew with MiXCR; each CDR3 protein has one entry. Among approximately 770,000 distinct CDR3 sequences listed, 25% to 30% were seen once. Germline CDR1 is SGHVS and CDR2 is FNYEAQ. V gave up 5 bases and J gave up 3 bases, with 11 bases separating them. This CDR3 is built from 14 residues. The gene calls are TRBV7-6 and TRBJ1-3; D remains ambiguous. The receptor comes from a human donor in good health (CMV status not recorded). Some clones in this sample may be carry-over from other donors' samples. Here the sequenced sample was cultured CD8+ T cells from PBMCs, taken from culture after CMV antigen stimulation. DNA for the CDR3: TGTGCCAGCAGCCCCCGGACGGGTGGAAACACCATATATTTT. This encodes CASSPRTGGNTIYF.